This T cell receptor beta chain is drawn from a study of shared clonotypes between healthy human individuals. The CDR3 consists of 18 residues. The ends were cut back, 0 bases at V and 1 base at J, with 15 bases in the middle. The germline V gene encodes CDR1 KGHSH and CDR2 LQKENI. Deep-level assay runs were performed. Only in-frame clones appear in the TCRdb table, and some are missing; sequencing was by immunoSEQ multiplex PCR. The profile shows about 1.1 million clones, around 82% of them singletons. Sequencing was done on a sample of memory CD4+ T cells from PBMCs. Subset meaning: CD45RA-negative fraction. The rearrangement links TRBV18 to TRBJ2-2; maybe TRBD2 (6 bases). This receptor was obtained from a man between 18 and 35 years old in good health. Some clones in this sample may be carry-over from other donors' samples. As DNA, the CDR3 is TGTGCCAGCTCACCACCGTCGGCTAGCGAAATGAACACCGGGGAGCTGTTTTTT. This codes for CASSPPSASEMNTGELFF.